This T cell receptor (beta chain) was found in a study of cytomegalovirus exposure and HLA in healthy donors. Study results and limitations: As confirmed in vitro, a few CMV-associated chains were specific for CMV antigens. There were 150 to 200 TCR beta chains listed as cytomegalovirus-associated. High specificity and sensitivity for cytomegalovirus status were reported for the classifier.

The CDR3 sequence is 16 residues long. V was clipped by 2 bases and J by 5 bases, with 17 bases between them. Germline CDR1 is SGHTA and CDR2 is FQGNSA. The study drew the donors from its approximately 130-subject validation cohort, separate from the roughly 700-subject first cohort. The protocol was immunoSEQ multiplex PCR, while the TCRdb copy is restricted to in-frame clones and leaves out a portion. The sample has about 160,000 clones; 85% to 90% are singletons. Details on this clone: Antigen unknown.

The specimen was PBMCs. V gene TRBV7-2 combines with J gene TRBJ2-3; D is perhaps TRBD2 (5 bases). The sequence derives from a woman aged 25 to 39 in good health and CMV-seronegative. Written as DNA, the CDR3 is TGTGCCAGCAGCTTATTTGGTACGCGGGTCCTAGATACGCAGTATTTT. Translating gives CASSLFGTRVLDTQYF.